A single sample gave rise to the 16 T cell receptor beta chains below, sequenced in a study of identical twins. TCRdb passed the 5' RACE reads through MiXCR, listing each CDR3 protein once. The repertoire holds about 530,000 distinct CDR3 sequences, with 20% to 25% as singletons. This same sample was also part of a study on yellow fever vaccine responses in identical twins.

The sequenced sample was CD4+ T cells sorted from blood. The origin of the receptors is a woman younger than 35 in good health.

The CDR3 is CGGGMNTEAFF. CDR3 in DNA: TGTGGCGGGGGTATGAACACTGAAGCTTTCTTT. The chain carries TRBV2 and TRBJ1-1; TRBD1 might be the D (5 bases). The CDR3 sequence is 11 residues long. Per germline, CDR1 SNHLY and CDR2 FYNNEI.

The chain links TRBV12-3 or TRBV12-4 to TRBJ2-1, with 11 positions matching TRBD2. Trimming took 6 bases from V and 9 from J; bases not matched to a gene: 13. This CDR3 contains 16 residues. This CDR3 reads CASRITNSGGVGEQFF. CDR3 DNA sequence: TGTGCCAGCAGAATCACCAATAGCGGGGGGGTAGGTGAGCAGTTCTTC.

This clonotype has a handful of counts. The genes are TRBV5-1 and TRBJ1-1, with TRBD1 as a possible D gene (6 bases). Germline V gene data show CDR1 as SGHRS and CDR2 as YFSETQ. This CDR3 has 17 amino acids. V was cut by 2 bases and J by 0 bases, with 17 bases left in between. The CDR3: CASSFARGTLMNTEAFF. CDR3 in DNA: TGCGCCAGCAGCTTTGCCCGGGGGACACTGATGAACACTGAAGCTTTCTTT.

This clonotype was found a few times. CDR3 amino acids: CASSLLAGGTTGELFF. DNA for the CDR3: TGTGCCAGCAGCTTACTAGCGGGAGGAACGACCGGGGAGCTGTTTTTT. The V gene is TRBV7-9, the J gene TRBJ2-2; 11 nucleotides align to TRBD2. The germline V gene encodes CDR1 SEHNR and CDR2 FQNEAQ (reference sequence). V was clipped by 2 bases and J by 5 bases; unmatched bases: 4. The CDR3 has 16 amino acids.

J is TRBJ2-7 and V is TRBV12-3 or TRBV12-4; 7 nucleotides align to TRBD2. The CDR3 has 15 amino acids. With 6 bases clipped from V and 3 bases from J, the junction kept 11 bases outside the gene matches. CDR3 loop: CASRYSSGRRYEQYF. In nucleotides, the CDR3 is TGTGCCAGCAGGTACTCTAGCGGAAGACGCTACGAGCAGTACTTC.

The chain is built from TRBV20-1 and TRBJ1-3; D may be TRBD1 (5 bases). Trimming left V 5 bases short and J 4 bases short, with 12 bases between. Looked up from germline, CDR1 is DFQATT and CDR2 is SNEGSKA (reference sequence). This CDR3 comprises 13 residues. The CDR3 here is CSAARGSGNTIYF. The CDR3 nucleotides read TGCAGTGCTGCGAGGGGTTCGGGAAACACCATATATTTT.

This clonotype appeared a few times. This sequence joins TRBV12-3 or TRBV12-4 and TRBJ2-5; D is possibly TRBD1 or TRBD2 (6 bases each). V lost 7 bases and J lost 4, with 16 bases in between. The CDR3 is 14 amino acids. CDR3 residues: CASTRRGGTETQYF. The CDR3 region has the DNA TGTGCCAGCACCCGGAGAGGGGGGACAGAGACCCAGTACTTC.

In its sample, this clonotype was seen many times. The chain employs TRBV12-3 or TRBV12-4 and TRBJ2-7, with D perhaps TRBD1 (5 bases). Between the trimmed V and J ends, which lost 5 bases and 3 bases, there was a span of 5 bases. The CDR3 extends over 11 amino acids. CDR3 DNA sequence: TGTGCCAGCAGTAGGGGCTACGAGCAGTACTTC. It codes for CASSRGYEQYF.

This clonotype was counted a few times. This chain joins TRBV5-4 and TRBJ1-2, with D perhaps TRBD1 (5 bases). The CDR3 runs 15 residues. CDR1 and CDR2 (germline): SGHNT, YYREEE (reference sequence). V lost 3 bases to trimming and J lost 0 bases, with 12 bases between them. The CDR3 sequence: CASSSDRLTNYGYTF. The CDR3 nucleotides are TGTGCCAGCAGCTCCGACAGACTGACTAACTATGGCTACACCTTC.

This clonotype has only one observation. The V gene is TRBV20-1, the J gene TRBJ2-7; maybe TRBD2 (6 bases). This CDR3 is built from 13 residues. The V end was cut by 5 bases, the J end by 1 base, with 12 bases between. CDR1 DFQATT and CDR2 SNEGSKA come from the germline V gene (reference sequence). CDR3 coding DNA: TGCAGTGCTCCCGCGGGACCATCCTACGAGCAGTACTTC. The encoded protein is CSAPAGPSYEQYF.

The genes are TRBV29-1 and TRBJ2-3; TRBD2 matches 13 bases. This CDR3 region has 15 residues. Looked up from germline, CDR1 is SQVTM and CDR2 is ANQGSEA. Trimming took 5 bases from V and 3 from J; bases not matched to a gene: 5. This CDR3 reads CSVPPLAGGTDTQYF. CDR3 bases: TGCAGCGTTCCCCCACTAGCGGGAGGGACAGATACGCAGTATTTT.

The genes are TRBV2 and TRBJ2-1; a weak D match, TRBD2 (5 bases). CDR3 length equals 14 residues. Trimming pared 6 bases from V and 6 bases from J, leaving 15 bases between. From germline, CDR1 is SNHLY and CDR2 FYNNEI. The CDR3 is CASRQPTGSNEQFF. CDR3 DNA sequence: TGTGCCAGCAGGCAACCGACGGGATCCAATGAGCAGTTCTTC.

CDR3 nucleotides: TGCAGTGCTAGACTCTATACTTTGGAGACCCAGTACTTC. Residues: CSARLYTLETQYF. The chain combines TRBV20-1 with TRBJ2-5; no definite D call. This CDR3 has 13 residues. Germline CDR1 reads DFQATT; CDR2 reads SNEGSKA (reference sequence). The V end was cut by 2 bases, the J end by 5 bases, with 12 bases between.

Here the CDR3 reads CASTGLSPSNEQFF. The CDR3 nucleotides are TGTGCCAGCACCGGACTATCCCCTTCCAATGAGCAGTTCTTC. This chain uses TRBV6-1 with TRBJ2-1; D might be TRBD2 (6 bases). Between the trimmed V and J ends, which lost 7 bases and 6 bases, there was a span of 16 bases. There are 14 residues in the CDR3. Germline V CDR1 and CDR2: MNHNS, SASEGT.

V gene TRBV20-1 combines with J gene TRBJ2-3; D gene unclear. V lost 5 bases, J lost 0 bases, and 15 bases lay in between. Germline V lookup: CDR1 DFQATT, CDR2 SNEGSKA (reference sequence). This CDR3 is 15 amino acids long. The CDR3 loop reads CSAAARAKSTDTQYF. The CDR3 DNA sequence: TGCAGTGCTGCGGCCCGGGCCAAAAGCACAGATACGCAGTATTTT.

CDR3 sequence reads: CASSLPDRMNTEAFF. CDR3 DNA sequence: TGTGCCAGCAGCCTTCCCGACCGGATGAACACTGAAGCTTTCTTT. The chain links TRBV4-2 to TRBJ1-1, with D uncertain. The CDR3 runs to 15 residues. V was cut by 4 bases and J by 0 bases, with 12 bases left in between. The germline V gene has CDR1 LGHNA and CDR2 YNFKEQ.